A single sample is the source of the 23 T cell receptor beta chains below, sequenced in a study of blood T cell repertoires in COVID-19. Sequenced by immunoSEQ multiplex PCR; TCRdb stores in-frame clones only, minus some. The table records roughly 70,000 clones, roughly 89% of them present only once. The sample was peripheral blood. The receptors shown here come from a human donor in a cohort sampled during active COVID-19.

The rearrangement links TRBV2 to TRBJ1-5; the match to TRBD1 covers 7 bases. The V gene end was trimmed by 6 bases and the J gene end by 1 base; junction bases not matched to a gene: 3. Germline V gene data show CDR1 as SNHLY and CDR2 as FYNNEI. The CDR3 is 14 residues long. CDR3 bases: TGTGCCAGCAGCGGACAGGTCAGCAATCAGCCCCAGCATTTT. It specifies CASSGQVSNQPQHF.

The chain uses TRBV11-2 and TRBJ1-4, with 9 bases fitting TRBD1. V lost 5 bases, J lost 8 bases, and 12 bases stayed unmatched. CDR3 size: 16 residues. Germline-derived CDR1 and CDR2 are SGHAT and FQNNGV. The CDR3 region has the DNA TGTGCCAGCAGCCTCTGGGATACAGGGGGCGCGGAAAAACTGTTTTTT. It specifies CASSLWDTGGAEKLFF.

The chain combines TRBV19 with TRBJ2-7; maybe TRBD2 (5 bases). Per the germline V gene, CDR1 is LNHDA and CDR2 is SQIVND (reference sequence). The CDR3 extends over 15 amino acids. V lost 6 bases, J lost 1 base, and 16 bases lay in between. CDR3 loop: CASRFRGLGSYEQYF. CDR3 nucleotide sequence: TGTGCCAGTAGGTTTCGGGGATTGGGGTCCTACGAGCAGTACTTC. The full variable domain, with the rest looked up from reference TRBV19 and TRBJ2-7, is DGGITQSPKYLFRKEGQNVTLSCEQNLNHDAMYWYRQDPGQGLRLIYYSQIVNDFQKGDIAEGYSVSREKKESFPLTVTSAQKNPTAFYLCASRFRGLGSYEQYFGPGTRLTVT.

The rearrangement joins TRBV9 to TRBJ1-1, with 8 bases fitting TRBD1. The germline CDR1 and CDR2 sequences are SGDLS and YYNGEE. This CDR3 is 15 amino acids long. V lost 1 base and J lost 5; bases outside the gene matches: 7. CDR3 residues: CASSVPTGEGTEAFF. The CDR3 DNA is TGTGCCAGCAGCGTACCGACAGGGGAAGGAACTGAAGCTTTCTTT.

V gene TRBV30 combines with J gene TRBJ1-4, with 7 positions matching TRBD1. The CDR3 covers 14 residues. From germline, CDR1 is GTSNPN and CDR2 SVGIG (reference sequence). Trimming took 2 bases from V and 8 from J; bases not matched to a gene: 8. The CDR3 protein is CAWSRRRGQEKLFF. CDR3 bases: TGTGCCTGGAGTCGACGGAGGGGGCAAGAAAAACTGTTTTTT. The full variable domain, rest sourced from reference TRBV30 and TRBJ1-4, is SQTIHQWPATLVQPVGSPLSLECTVEGTSNPNLYWYRQAAGRGLQLLFYSVGIGQISSEVPQNLSASRPQDRQFILSSKKLLLSDSGFYLCAWSRRRGQEKLFFGSGTQLSVL.

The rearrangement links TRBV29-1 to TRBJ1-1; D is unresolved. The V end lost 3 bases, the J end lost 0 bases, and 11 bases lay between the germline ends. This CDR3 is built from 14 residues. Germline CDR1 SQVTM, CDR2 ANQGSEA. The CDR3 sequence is CSVDLLAVNTEAFF. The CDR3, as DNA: TGCAGCGTTGATCTTCTGGCCGTGAACACTGAAGCTTTCTTT.

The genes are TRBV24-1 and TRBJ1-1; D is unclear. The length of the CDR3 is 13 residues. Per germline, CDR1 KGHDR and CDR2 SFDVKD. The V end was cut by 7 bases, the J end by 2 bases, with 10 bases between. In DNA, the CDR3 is TGTGCCACCAGGGAAACTACTAACACTGAAGCTTTCTTT. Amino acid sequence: CATRETTNTEAFF.

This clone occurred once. DNA for the CDR3: TGTGCCAGCAGTTACCCCGCTAGCGGACTCAGCCATACTAGATACGAGCAGTACTTC. It specifies CASSYPASGLSHTRYEQYF. J is TRBJ2-7 and V is TRBV6-2 or TRBV6-3; TRBD2 matches 7 bases. The V gene's germline CDR1 is MNHEY and CDR2 SVGEGT. Trimming took 2 bases from V and 4 from J; bases not matched to a gene: 20. The CDR3 is made up of 19 amino acids.

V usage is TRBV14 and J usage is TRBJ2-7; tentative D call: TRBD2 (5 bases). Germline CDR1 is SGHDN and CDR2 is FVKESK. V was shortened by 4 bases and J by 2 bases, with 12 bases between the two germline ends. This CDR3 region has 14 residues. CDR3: CASSRREKPYEQYF. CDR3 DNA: TGTGCCAGCAGCCGCCGGGAAAAACCCTACGAGCAGTACTTC. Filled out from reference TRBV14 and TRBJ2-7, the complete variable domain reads EAGVTQFPSHSVIEKGQTVTLRCDPISGHDNLYWYRRVMGKEIKFLLHFVKESKQDESGMPNNRFLAERTGGTYSTLKVQPAELEDSGVYFCASSRREKPYEQYFGPGTRLTVT.

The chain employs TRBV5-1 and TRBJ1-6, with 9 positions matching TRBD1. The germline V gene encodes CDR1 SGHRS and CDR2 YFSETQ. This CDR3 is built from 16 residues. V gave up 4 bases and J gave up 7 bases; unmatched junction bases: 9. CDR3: CASSPWGTGNNSPLHF. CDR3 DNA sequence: TGCGCCAGCAGCCCTTGGGGGACAGGGAACAATTCACCCCTCCACTTT.

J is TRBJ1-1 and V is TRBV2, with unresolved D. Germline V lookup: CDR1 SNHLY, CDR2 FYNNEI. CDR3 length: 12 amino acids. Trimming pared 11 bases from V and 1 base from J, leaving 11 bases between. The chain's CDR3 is CASEGGNTEAFF. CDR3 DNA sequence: TGTGCCTCCGAGGGTGGGAACACTGAAGCTTTCTTT.

CDR3 nucleotide sequence: TGTGCCAGCAGTCCGGGGACGGGGGGTGGGGAGCAGTACTTC. This codes for CASSPGTGGGEQYF. The chain links TRBV27 to TRBJ2-7; 7 bases line up with TRBD2. This CDR3 has 14 amino acids. V gave up 5 bases and J gave up 7 bases; unmatched junction bases: 11. The germline CDR1 and CDR2 sequences are MNHEY and SMNVEV (reference sequence).

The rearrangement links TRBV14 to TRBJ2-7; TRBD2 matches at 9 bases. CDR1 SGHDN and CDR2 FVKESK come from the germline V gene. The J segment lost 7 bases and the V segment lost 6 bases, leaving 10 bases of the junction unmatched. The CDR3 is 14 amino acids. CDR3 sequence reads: CASSSAGGPGEQYF. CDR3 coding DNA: TGTGCCAGCAGTTCGGCGGGGGGGCCTGGTGAGCAGTACTTC. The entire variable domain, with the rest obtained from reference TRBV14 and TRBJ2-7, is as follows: EAGVTQFPSHSVIEKGQTVTLRCDPISGHDNLYWYRRVMGKEIKFLLHFVKESKQDESGMPNNRFLAERTGGTYSTLKVQPAELEDSGVYFCASSSAGGPGEQYFGPGTRLTVT.

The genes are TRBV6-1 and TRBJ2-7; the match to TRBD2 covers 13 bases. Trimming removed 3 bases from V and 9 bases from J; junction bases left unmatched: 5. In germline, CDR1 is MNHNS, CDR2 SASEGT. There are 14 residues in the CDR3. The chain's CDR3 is CASSDGTSGAGQYF. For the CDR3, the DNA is TGTGCCAGCAGTGACGGGACTAGCGGGGCGGGGCAGTACTTC.

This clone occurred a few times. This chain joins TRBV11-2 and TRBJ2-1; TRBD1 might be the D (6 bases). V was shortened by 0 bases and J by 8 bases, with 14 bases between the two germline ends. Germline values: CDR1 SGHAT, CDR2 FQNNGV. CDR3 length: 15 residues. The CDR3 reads CASSLDIGAGDEQFF. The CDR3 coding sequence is TGTGCCAGCAGCTTAGATATCGGGGCAGGGGATGAGCAGTTCTTC. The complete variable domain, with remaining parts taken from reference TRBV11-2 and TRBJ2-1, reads EAGVAQSPRYKIIEKRQSVAFWCNPISGHATLYWYQQILGQGPKLLIQFQNNGVVDDSQLPKDRFSAERLKGVDSTLKIQPAKLEDSAVYLCASSLDIGAGDEQFFGPGTRLTVL.

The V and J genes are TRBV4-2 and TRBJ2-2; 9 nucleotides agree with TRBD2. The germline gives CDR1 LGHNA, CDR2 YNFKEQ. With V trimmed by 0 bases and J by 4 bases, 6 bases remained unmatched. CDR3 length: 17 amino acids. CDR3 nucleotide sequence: TGTGCCAGCAGCCAAGAGGTAGCGGGGGCCGCCACCGGGGAGCTGTTTTTT. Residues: CASSQEVAGAATGELFF.

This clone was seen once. CDR3 bases: TGTGCCAGCTCATACAGGGAGAATACGGGGTTGAACATTCAGTACTTC. Translating gives CASSYRENTGLNIQYF. The chain employs TRBV18 and TRBJ2-4, with D perhaps TRBD1 (6 bases). The CDR3 contains 16 residues. Between the trimmed V and J ends, which lost 5 bases and 7 bases, there was a span of 21 bases. Germline V CDR1 and CDR2: KGHSH, LQKENI.

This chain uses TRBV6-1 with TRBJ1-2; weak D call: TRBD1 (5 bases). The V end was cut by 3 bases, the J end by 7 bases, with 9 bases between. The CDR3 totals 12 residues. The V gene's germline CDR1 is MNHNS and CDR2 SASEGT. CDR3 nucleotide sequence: TGTGCCAGCAGTGACGGGGGGGTTGGCTACACCTTC. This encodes CASSDGGVGYTF.

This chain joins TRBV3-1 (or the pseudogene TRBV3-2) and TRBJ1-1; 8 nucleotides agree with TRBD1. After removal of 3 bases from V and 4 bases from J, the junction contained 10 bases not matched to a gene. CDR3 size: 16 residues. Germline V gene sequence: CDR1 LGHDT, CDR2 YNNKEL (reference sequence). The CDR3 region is CASSQDREPLATEAFF. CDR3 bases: TGTGCCAGCAGCCAGGACAGGGAACCCCTGGCCACTGAAGCTTTCTTT.

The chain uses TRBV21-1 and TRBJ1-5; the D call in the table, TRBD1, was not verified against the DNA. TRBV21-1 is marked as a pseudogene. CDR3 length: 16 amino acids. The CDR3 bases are TGTGCCAGCAGCAAAAGGGACAGGGGGCCTTTTCAGCCCCAGCATTTT. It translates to CASSKRDRGPFQPQHF.

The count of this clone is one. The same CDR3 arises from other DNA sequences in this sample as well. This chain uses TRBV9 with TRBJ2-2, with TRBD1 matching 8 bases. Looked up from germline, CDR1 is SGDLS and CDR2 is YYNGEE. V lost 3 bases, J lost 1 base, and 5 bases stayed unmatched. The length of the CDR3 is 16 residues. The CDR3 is CASSAPGTGNTGELFF. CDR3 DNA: TGTGCCAGCAGCGCCCCCGGGACAGGGAACACCGGGGAGCTGTTTTTT.

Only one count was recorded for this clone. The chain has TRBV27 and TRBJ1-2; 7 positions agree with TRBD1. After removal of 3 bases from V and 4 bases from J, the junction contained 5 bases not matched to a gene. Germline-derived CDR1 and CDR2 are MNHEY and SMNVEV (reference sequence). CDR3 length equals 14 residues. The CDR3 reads CASSFTGASYGYTF. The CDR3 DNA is TGTGCCAGCAGTTTTACAGGGGCAAGCTATGGCTACACCTTC.

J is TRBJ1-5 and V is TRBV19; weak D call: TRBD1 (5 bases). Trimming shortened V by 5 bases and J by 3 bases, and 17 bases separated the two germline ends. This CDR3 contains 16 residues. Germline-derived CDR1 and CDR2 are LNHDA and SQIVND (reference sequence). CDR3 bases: TGTGCCAGTAGTGTTGCGGGACTATGGTCCAATCAGCCCCAGCATTTT. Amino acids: CASSVAGLWSNQPQHF.